Below are 8 T cell receptor beta chains sequenced from a single sample in a study of blood T cell repertoires in COVID-19. Assay used: immunoSEQ multiplex PCR; TCRdb lists only in-frame clones, some missing. Of about 14,000 clones in the sample, roughly 73% are singletons; the top ten hold approximately 22%. The sequenced material came from peripheral blood. The origin of the receptors is a boy between 2 and 10 years old with active or convalescent COVID-19.

This rearrangement joins TRBV11-2 to TRBJ2-7; no clear D. The germline gives CDR1 SGHAT, CDR2 FQNNGV. The CDR3 spans 14 residues. Trimming took 5 bases from V and 2 from J, leaving 13 bases between them. The DNA for the CDR3 is TGTGCCAGCAGCGAAGCTTTAGTGGCCTACGAGCAGTACTTC. Its translation: CASSEALVAYEQYF.

In DNA, the CDR3 is TGTGCCAGCAGTTACTCTGGGGGAGGGCCGGACGAGCAGTACTTC. It specifies CASSYSGGGPDEQYF. The chain recombines TRBV6-5 with TRBJ2-7, with 7 bases fitting TRBD2. Unmatched junction bases numbered 7, after V lost 0 bases and J lost 5 bases. Germline CDR1 reads MNHEY; CDR2 reads SVGAGI. This CDR3 spans 15 amino acids.

The CDR3 loop reads CASSSSGGVETQYF. CDR3 in DNA: TGTGCCAGCAGCTCGTCGGGGGGAGTAGAGACCCAGTACTTC. The V and J genes are TRBV5-5 and TRBJ2-5; TRBD2 agrees at 7 bases. The CDR3 consists of 14 residues. With V trimmed by 3 bases and J by 4 bases, 6 bases remained unmatched. CDR1 and CDR2 from the germline V gene are SGHKS and YYEKEE (reference sequence). The full variable domain, its missing parts supplied by reference TRBV5-5 and TRBJ2-5, is DAGVTQSPTHLIKTRGQQVTLRCSPISGHKSVSWYQQVLGQGPQFIFQYYEKEERGRGNFPDRFSARQFPNYSSELNVNALLLGDSALYLCASSSSGGVETQYFGPGTRLLVL.

The chain carries TRBV29-1 and TRBJ2-1; TRBD2 matches at 9 bases. The CDR3 has 15 amino acids. V lost 7 bases, J lost 7 bases, and 14 bases stayed unmatched. CDR1 is SQVTM, CDR2 ANQGSEA, per germline. CDR3 amino acids: CSGGGGSSGRNEQFF. In DNA form, the CDR3 reads TGCAGCGGTGGGGGCGGTAGTAGCGGGAGAAATGAGCAGTTCTTC.

This clone occurred a few times. V gene TRBV21-1 combines with J gene TRBJ2-3; TRBD2, the table's D call, lacks a check against the DNA. TRBV21-1 represents a pseudogene. This CDR3 region has 12 residues. The CDR3 protein is CATGGSSDTQYF. The CDR3 nucleotides are TGTGCCACGGGGGGGTCTTCAGATACGCAGTATTTT.

The V call is TRBV29-1, the J call TRBJ1-2; TRBD1 is a possible D gene (5 bases). V lost 6 bases, J lost 5 bases, and 10 bases lay in between. The CDR3 is 11 amino acids. CDR1 is SQVTM and CDR2 is ANQGSEA in the germline V gene. Written as DNA, the CDR3 is TGCAGCGTAATACAGGATTATGGCTACACCTTC. This gives the protein CSVIQDYGYTF.

The genes are TRBV5-8 and TRBJ2-7; D possibly corresponds to TRBD2 (6 bases). Germline V gene lookup returns CDR1 SGHTS and CDR2 YDEGEE. Trimming left V 6 bases short and J 7 bases short, with 20 bases between. CDR3 size: 14 residues. The DNA for the CDR3 is TGTGCCAGCACCCCCCAGCGGACCAGCGGGGAGCAGTACTTC. Translation gives CASTPQRTSGEQYF.

The chain is built from TRBV7-9 and TRBJ2-5; TRBD1 matches 8 bases. Trimming removed 0 bases from V and 1 base from J; junction bases left unmatched: 1. Germline V gene sequence: CDR1 SEHNR, CDR2 FQNEAQ (reference sequence). The CDR3 is 15 residues long. CDR3 loop: CASSLAQGAQETQYF. For the CDR3, the DNA is TGTGCCAGCAGCTTAGCCCAGGGGGCCCAAGAGACCCAGTACTTC.